This is a list of T cell receptor beta chains from one sample in a study of T-cell reconstitution after alpha-beta-depleted transplantation in children. TCRdb called the PCR reads again in MiXCR, with one record for every CDR3 protein. The profile covers roughly 790,000 distinct CDR3 sequences, with 16% appearing a single time and around 5.3% taken by the ten largest. The sequencing here drew on PBMCs, mostly from graft donor cells, taken 360 days after TCRalphabeta/CD19-depleted stem cell transplant. The receptors originated from a male patient between 10 and 17 years old who had a stem cell transplant for acute lymphoblastic leukemia, so the T cells may come from the graft donor. CDR3s include the opening cysteine and the closing phenylalanine or tryptophan. The D gene is left open where the match is weak. A row's size may be missing; if present it is once, few, many or a size class.

j_gene: TRBJ2-7
d_gene: TRBD2
abundance: .
v_gene: TRBV6-5
len: 16
CDR3nt: TGTGCCAGCAGTTACTCCACCGGGACTAGCGCCGGCGAGCAGTACTTC
CDR3aa: CASSYSTGTSAGEQYF

j_gene: TRBJ2-3
d_gene: TRBD2
abundance: once
v_gene: TRBV7-9
len: 16
CDR3nt: TGTGCCAGCAGCTGGTCACTAGCGGGAGTGCAAGATACGCAGTATTTT
CDR3aa: CASSWSLAGVQDTQYF

j_gene: TRBJ1-1
d_gene: .
abundance: .
v_gene: TRBV15
len: 13
CDR3nt: TGTGCCACCAGCATCCTGACAAGCACTGAAGCTTTCTTT
CDR3aa: CATSILTSTEAFF

j_gene: TRBJ2-7
d_gene: TRBD1
abundance: .
v_gene: TRBV19
len: 14
CDR3nt: TGTGCCACTGCACCGGGACAGGGCCCCTACGAGCAGTACTTC
CDR3aa: CATAPGQGPYEQYF

j_gene: TRBJ1-1
d_gene: .
abundance: .
v_gene: TRBV12-3/TRBV12-4
len: 14
CDR3nt: TGTGCCAGCAGTCCCCTTAGCACATCCACTGAAGCTTTCTTT
CDR3aa: CASSPLSTSTEAFF

j_gene: TRBJ2-7
d_gene: TRBD2
abundance: .
v_gene: TRBV20-1
len: 14
CDR3nt: TGCAGTGCTAGAGATCTAGCGGGAGCTCGCGAGCAGTACTTC
CDR3aa: CSARDLAGAREQYF

j_gene: TRBJ2-7
d_gene: .
abundance: .
v_gene: TRBV5-1
len: 15
CDR3nt: TGCGCCAGCAGTGAGCGGACCGGGAGCTCCTACGAGCAGTACTTC
CDR3aa: CASSERTGSSYEQYF

j_gene: TRBJ2-7
d_gene: .
abundance: few
v_gene: TRBV7-9
len: 13
CDR3nt: TGTGCTGTGGGCCGAGACATGCTTTACGAGCAGTACTTC
CDR3aa: CAVGRDMLYEQYF

j_gene: TRBJ2-1
d_gene: .
abundance: few
v_gene: TRBV7-9
len: 16
CDR3nt: TGTGCCAGCAGCCTCAGCCTAGCGTTTATTCTCAATGAGCAGTTCTTC
CDR3aa: CASSLSLAFILNEQFF

j_gene: TRBJ2-7
d_gene: .
abundance: few
v_gene: TRBV7-9
len: 17
CDR3nt: TGTGCCAGCAGCTTCCAGACTACGAAACGAGGACATTACGAGCAGTACTTC
CDR3aa: CASSFQTTKRGHYEQYF

j_gene: TRBJ2-1
d_gene: TRBD2
abundance: .
v_gene: TRBV11-2
len: 16
CDR3nt: TGTGCCAGCAGTCTTCAGAGCGGGATAAGGTACAATGAGCAGTTCTTC
CDR3aa: CASSLQSGIRYNEQFF

j_gene: TRBJ2-3
d_gene: .
abundance: few
v_gene: TRBV20-1
len: 14
CDR3nt: TGCAGTGCTAGAGATTCCGGTAGCACAGATACGCAGTATTTT
CDR3aa: CSARDSGSTDTQYF

j_gene: TRBJ2-1
d_gene: .
abundance: few
v_gene: TRBV20-1
len: 14
CDR3nt: TGCAGTGCTAGTGACCAGGGAGGCTACAATGAGCAGTTCTTC
CDR3aa: CSASDQGGYNEQFF

j_gene: TRBJ1-1
d_gene: .
abundance: many
v_gene: TRBV6-2/TRBV6-3
len: 14
CDR3nt: TGTGCCAGCAGACACCCCGGCCTGAACACTGAAGCTTTCTTT
CDR3aa: CASRHPGLNTEAFF

j_gene: TRBJ1-5
d_gene: TRBD1
abundance: .
v_gene: TRBV27
len: 16
CDR3nt: TGTGCCAGCAGTCCCACAGGGGGCTGGAGCAATCAGCCCCAGCATTTT
CDR3aa: CASSPTGGWSNQPQHF

j_gene: TRBJ2-7
d_gene: TRBD1
abundance: few
v_gene: TRBV18
len: 14
CDR3nt: TGTGCCAGCTCCCACGGACAGGGTGTAGTCGAGCAGTACTTC
CDR3aa: CASSHGQGVVEQYF

j_gene: TRBJ2-3
d_gene: TRBD2
abundance: .
v_gene: TRBV20-1
len: 14
CDR3nt: TGCAGTGCCAGGGTTAGCGGGAGTCCAGATACGCAGTATTTT
CDR3aa: CSARVSGSPDTQYF

j_gene: TRBJ2-7
d_gene: .
abundance: .
v_gene: TRBV2
len: 12
CDR3nt: TGTGCCAGCAGTGAAGCCAGGTACGAGCAGTACTTC
CDR3aa: CASSEARYEQYF